The sequence of this T cell receptor (beta chain) was determined in a study of T-cell reconstitution after alpha-beta-depleted transplantation in children (dated by TCRdb to the mid-2010s). About the full investigation: The study quantitatively tracked T-cell immune reconstitution after TCRalphabeta/CD19-depleted allogeneic hematopoietic cell transplantation in children using TCR repertoire profiling.

To note about this clonotype: Its cognate antigen has yet to be identified. No clone much larger than this one lies a single base away; base qualities are absent.

The paper's findings and limits, for the study overall: In some patients, the high TCRbeta diversity seen at day 60 was put down to recipient T cells and intrathymic progenitors that had survived conditioning. Hyperexpanded clone frequencies declined over subsequent months; after one year, T-cell counts and TCRbeta diversity were mostly attributed to newly produced T cells. Apparently early alphabetaT-cell count recovery about two months after transplant reportedly relied on only several hundred rapidly expanded clones derived from non-depleted graft cells.

Sample treatment or condition, as interpreted from the label and publication: allogeneic hematopoietic cell transplantation with graft depleted of TCRalphabeta T cells and CD19 B cells. The children who served as transplant recipients had been given grafts of TCRalphabeta/CD19-depleted allogeneic hematopoietic cells. The junction carries 11 bases between V and J, which are trimmed by 4 bases and 1 base respectively. The CDR3 has 14 amino acids, counting the end cysteine and phenylalanine. The CDR3 DNA has 42 bases and is translated from base 1. The germline V gene specifies SQVTM as CDR1 and ANQGSEA as CDR2. The library came from PCR. The run used an Illumina HiSeq 2500. Molecular barcoding was employed in the preparation of TCR libraries, with unique molecular identifiers being used to normalize TCRbeta repertoire quantification. TCRdb reprocessing: public reads trimmed at Q25 with fastp, clones called with MiXCR, in-frame beta chains kept. Rows are unified per CDR3 protein, each entry keeping the most common DNA and genes. The sample has fewer than 700,000 distinct CDR3 sequences on record, approximately 13% of them singletons. The top ten hold around 2.2% of the sample.

The TCR comes from a male patient between 10 and 17 years old who had a stem cell transplant for acute myeloid leukemia, so the T cells may come from the graft donor. The chain was built from TRBV29-1 and TRBJ2-1; a tentative D call is TRBD2 (6 bases match). The material sequenced was PBMCs, mostly from graft donor cells, taken 360 days after TCRalphabeta/CD19-depleted stem cell transplant. The nucleotide sequence reads TGCAGCGTTGCGGTAGCGGTATCCTACAATGAGCAGTTCTTC. It is translated as CSVAVAVSYNEQFF.